The 21 T cell receptor beta chains below all came from one sample that was sequenced in a study of blood T cells in healthy people across ages. With a J-beta primer mix and a sample-barcoded 5' primer, a second PCR ran about 7 to 11 cycles. TCRdb independently ran MiXCR on the 5' RACE reads; one entry per CDR3 protein. The sample has about 1.6 million distinct CDR3 sequences; almost 35% are singletons. Sequencing used blood. The receptors stem from a woman younger than 45 in good health.

This chain uses TRBV18 with TRBJ2-5, with D perhaps TRBD1 (5 bases). CDR1 and CDR2 (germline): KGHSH, LQKENI. The CDR3 loop spans 13 amino acids. Trimming took 3 bases from V and 2 from J, leaving 7 bases between them. The CDR3 is CASSPDKQETQYF. Here the CDR3 DNA reads TGTGCCAGCTCACCGGACAAGCAAGAGACCCAGTACTTC. Drawing the rest from reference TRBV18 and TRBJ2-5, the complete variable domain is NAGVMQNPRHLVRRRGQEARLRCSPMKGHSHVYWYRQLPEEGLKFMVYLQKENIIDESGMPKERFSAEFPKEGPSILRIQQVVRGDSAAYFCASSPDKQETQYFGPGTRLLVL.

The CDR3 DNA reads TGTGCCAGCACTCTAGCGGGGGGGCTAAGCACAGATACGCAGTATTTT. Translated: CASTLAGGLSTDTQYF. The chain employs TRBV6-1 and TRBJ2-3; 12 positions match TRBD2. V dropped 7 bases and J dropped 0; count of bases not matched to a gene: 5. Germline assignment: CDR1 MNHNS and CDR2 SASEGT. This CDR3 is 16 amino acids long.

There are many counts of this clonotype. V usage is TRBV6-2 or TRBV6-3 and J usage is TRBJ2-1; the match to TRBD2 covers 7 bases. CDR1 is MNHEY, CDR2 SVGEGT, per germline. This CDR3 is 15 amino acids long. Unmatched junction bases numbered 7, after V lost 8 bases and J lost 0 bases. The CDR3 reads CASCRAGLSYNEQFF. The CDR3 DNA reads TGTGCCAGCTGCAGAGCGGGACTCTCCTACAATGAGCAGTTCTTC.

This clonotype was picked up a small number of times. The chain carries TRBV4-1 and TRBJ2-7; D not certain. Germline V lookup: CDR1 MGHRA, CDR2 YSYEKL. Trimming stripped 0 bases from V and 6 bases from J, with 15 bases between. The CDR3 has 15 residues. CDR3 in DNA: TGCGCCAGCAGCCAAGATCAAAGCTTGCTCCGCGAGCAGTACTTC. It yields the protein CASSQDQSLLREQYF.

The V call is TRBV6-1, the J call TRBJ2-1; TRBD1 agrees at 7 bases. From germline, CDR1 is MNHNS and CDR2 SASEGT. V lost 6 bases and J lost 10; bases outside the gene matches: 15. The CDR3 is made up of 15 amino acids. CDR3 sequence (DNA): TGTGCCAGCAGCGGAAAATGGGACAGCTCCTACGAGCAGTTCTTC. It yields the protein CASSGKWDSSYEQFF.

This clonotype has a handful of counts. The V call is TRBV4-1, the J call TRBJ2-1; no firm D call. Trimming removed 3 bases at V and 9 bases at J, with 9 bases between. Germline CDR1 reads MGHRA; CDR2 reads YSYEKL. The CDR3 is 12 amino acids. CDR3 amino acids: CASSHLYREQFF. Here the CDR3 DNA reads TGCGCCAGCAGCCATTTATATCGTGAGCAGTTCTTC.

This clonotype has more than one count but fewer than ten. J is TRBJ2-7 and V is TRBV28, with D unclear. There are 14 residues in the CDR3. The V and J ends lost 3 bases and 3 bases respectively, with 12 bases between them. Germline lookup yields CDR1 MDHEN and CDR2 SYDVKM. The CDR3 nucleotides are TGTGCCAGCAGTTTGCCACTCAGGTACTACGAGCAGTACTTC. Translated, it gives CASSLPLRYYEQYF.

The rearrangement joins TRBV30 to TRBJ1-5; TRBD1 aligns across 8 bases. Trimming took 3 bases from V and 2 from J; bases not matched to a gene: 6. The CDR3 is 15 amino acids. Germline V gene lookup returns CDR1 GTSNPN and CDR2 SVGIG (reference sequence). The CDR3 sequence is CAWSLQTGGNQPQHF. Written as DNA, the CDR3 is TGTGCCTGGAGCCTTCAGACAGGGGGCAATCAGCCCCAGCATTTT.

CDR3 coding DNA: TGCGCCAGCAGCCTACCGGGTCAATCAAGCACAGATACGCAGTATTTT. Encoded protein: CASSLPGQSSTDTQYF. The chain couples TRBV5-1 to TRBJ2-3; no clear D gene. Deletions cut 4 bases from V and 0 bases from J, with 15 bases between. Germline values: CDR1 SGHRS, CDR2 YFSETQ. CDR3 length: 16 amino acids.

Written as DNA, the CDR3 is TGTGCCAGCAGCGGAAGCGGAGGCCACAATGAGCAGTTCTTC. Amino acids: CASSGSGGHNEQFF. The chain links TRBV6-6 to TRBJ2-1, with a tentative D call TRBD2 (5 bases). Germline V lookup: CDR1 MNHNY, CDR2 SVGAGI (reference sequence). The CDR3 spans 14 residues. Trimming took 6 bases from V and 5 from J, leaving 14 bases between them.

This clonotype was counted a few times. This chain uses TRBV6-4 with TRBJ2-5; D gene unclear. The germline V gene encodes CDR1 MRHNA and CDR2 SNTAGT. This CDR3 comprises 10 residues. The V gene lost 6 bases and the J gene lost 11 bases, with 10 bases spanning the gap. CDR3 bases: TGTGCCAGCAGCCGTCCGAAGCAGTACTTC. It codes for CASSRPKQYF.

This clonotype showed up just a few times. The chain recombines TRBV9 with TRBJ1-1; D is perhaps TRBD1 (6 bases). V was trimmed by 4 bases and J by 0 bases, leaving 13 bases between them. Per germline, CDR1 SGDLS and CDR2 YYNGEE. This CDR3 contains 15 residues. The CDR3 sequence is CASSPPRTVNTEAFF. The DNA of the CDR3 is TGTGCCAGCAGCCCACCAAGGACAGTGAACACTGAAGCTTTCTTT.

The rearrangement links TRBV4-1 to TRBJ2-7; tentatively, D is TRBD1 or TRBD2 (5 bases each). V lost 3 bases and J lost 0, with 15 bases in between. Looked up from germline, CDR1 is MGHRA and CDR2 is YSYEKL. There are 16 residues in the CDR3. CDR3 coding DNA: TGCGCCAGCAGCCATAGCCCGGGACCGATCTCCTACGAGCAGTACTTC. The encoded protein is CASSHSPGPISYEQYF.

The chain recombines TRBV3-1 with TRBJ1-2; TRBD1 aligns across 7 bases. The germline V gene has CDR1 LGHDT and CDR2 YNNKEL (reference sequence). The CDR3 length is 14 residues. V was clipped by 4 bases and J by 4 bases; unmatched bases: 6. The CDR3 DNA reads TGTGCCAGCAGCCTCGGGGGACAGAGCTATGGCTACACCTTC. Translated: CASSLGGQSYGYTF. Full variable domain (remainder filled in from reference TRBV3-1 and TRBJ1-2): DTAVSQTPKYLVTQMGNDKSIKCEQNLGHDTMYWYKQDSKKFLKIMFSYNNKELIINETVPNRFSPKSPDKAHLNLHINSLELGDSAVYFCASSLGGQSYGYTFGSGTRLTVV.

J is TRBJ1-1 and V is TRBV30, with D unclear. CDR1 and CDR2 from the germline V gene are GTSNPN and SVGIG (reference sequence). This CDR3 contains 13 residues. Deletions cut 7 bases from V and 1 base from J, with 13 bases between. CDR3 nucleotides: TGTGCCTCACAGACCACTAGGAACACTGAAGCTTTCTTT. Amino acids: CASQTTRNTEAFF.

The chain has TRBV3-1 and TRBJ1-1, with 8 bases identical to TRBD1. Germline V CDR1 and CDR2: LGHDT, YNNKEL (reference sequence). The ends lost 7 bases at V and 3 bases at J; junction bases unmatched: 4. The CDR3 loop spans 13 amino acids. CDR3 sequence (DNA): TGTGCCAGCAACTACAGGGGGGACACTGAAGCTTTCTTT. It specifies CASNYRGDTEAFF. Drawing the rest from reference TRBV3-1 and TRBJ1-1, the complete variable domain is DTAVSQTPKYLVTQMGNDKSIKCEQNLGHDTMYWYKQDSKKFLKIMFSYNNKELIINETVPNRFSPKSPDKAHLNLHINSLELGDSAVYFCASNYRGDTEAFFGQGTRLTVV.

This clonotype has more than one count but fewer than ten. V and J are TRBV15 and TRBJ1-1, with D possibly being TRBD1 (5 bases). This CDR3 is 15 amino acids long. CDR1 is LNHNV and CDR2 is YYDKDF in the germline V gene (reference sequence). Trimming cost V 1 base and J 8 bases, with 17 bases left between them. The CDR3 loop is CATSRGHSGAGEAFF. The CDR3 region has the DNA TGTGCCACCAGCAGAGGCCATAGCGGGGCTGGGGAAGCTTTCTTT.

In regard to this clonotype: A much bigger clone sits one base away, suggesting this may be a read error. V and J are TRBV7-9 and TRBJ2-5; D is unclear. TRBJ2-7 explains the end of the DNA better; the J call may be wrong. Germline V gene lookup returns CDR1 SEHNR and CDR2 FQNEAQ (reference sequence). The CDR3 runs to 14 residues. In DNA, the CDR3 is TGTGCCAGCAGCTTAGGCGCGCCTCCCACCGAGCAGTACTTC. It is translated as CASSLGAPPTEQYF.

The rearrangement joins TRBV9 to TRBJ2-3; TRBD2 aligns across 7 bases. The germline CDR1 and CDR2 sequences are SGDLS and YYNGEE. The CDR3 spans 15 residues. Trimming took 2 bases from V and 2 from J; bases not matched to a gene: 5. The CDR3 protein is CASSVREDVTDTQYF. In DNA, the CDR3 is TGTGCCAGCAGCGTCCGGGAGGATGTCACAGATACGCAGTATTTT.

Turning to this clonotype: One junction end does not reproduce the germline sequence, and a read error may be involved. The chain employs TRBV3-1 and TRBJ2-5; 13 bases are shared with TRBD2. CDR1 and CDR2 from the germline V gene are LGHDT and YNNKEL (reference sequence). This CDR3 comprises 16 residues. CDR3 in DNA: TGTGCCAGCAGCCGACTAGCGGGAGGCCCTCAAGACACCCAGTACTTC. Translating it yields CASSRLAGGPQDTQYF.

V and J are TRBV20-1 and TRBJ2-3; D is unresolved. With 4 bases removed from V and 0 bases from J, the gap between germline ends came to 14 bases. The germline CDR1 and CDR2 sequences are DFQATT and SNEGSKA (reference sequence). CDR3 length equals 15 residues. The CDR3 nucleotides read TGCAGTGCTACTCACTCCCGTTCTAGCACAGATACGCAGTATTTT. Translation: CSATHSRSSTDTQYF.